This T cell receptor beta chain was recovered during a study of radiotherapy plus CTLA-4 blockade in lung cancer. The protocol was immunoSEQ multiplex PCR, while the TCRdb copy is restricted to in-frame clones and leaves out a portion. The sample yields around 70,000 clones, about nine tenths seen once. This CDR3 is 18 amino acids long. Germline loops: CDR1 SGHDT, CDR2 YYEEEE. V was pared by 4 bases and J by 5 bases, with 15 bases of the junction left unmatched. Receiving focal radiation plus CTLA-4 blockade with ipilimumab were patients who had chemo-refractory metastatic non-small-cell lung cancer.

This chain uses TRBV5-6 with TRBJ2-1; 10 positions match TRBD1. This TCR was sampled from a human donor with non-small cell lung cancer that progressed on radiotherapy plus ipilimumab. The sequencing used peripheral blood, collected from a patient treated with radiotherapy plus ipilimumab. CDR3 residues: CASSHRTGGYSGHNEQFF. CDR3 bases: TGTGCCAGCAGCCACCGGACAGGGGGGTATAGCGGCCACAATGAGCAGTTCTTC.